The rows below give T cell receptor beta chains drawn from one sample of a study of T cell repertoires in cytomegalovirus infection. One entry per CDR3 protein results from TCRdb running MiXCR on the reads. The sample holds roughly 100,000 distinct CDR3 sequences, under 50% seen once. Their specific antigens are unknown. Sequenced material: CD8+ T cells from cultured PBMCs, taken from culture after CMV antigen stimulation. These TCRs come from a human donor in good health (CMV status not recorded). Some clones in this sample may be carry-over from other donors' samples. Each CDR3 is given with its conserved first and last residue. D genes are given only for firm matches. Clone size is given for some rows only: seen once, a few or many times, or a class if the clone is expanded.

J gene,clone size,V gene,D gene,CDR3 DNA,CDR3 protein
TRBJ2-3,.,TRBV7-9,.,TGTGCCAGCAGCTCACCGCTCTGGGCCGCAGATACGCAGTATTTT,CASSSPLWAADTQYF
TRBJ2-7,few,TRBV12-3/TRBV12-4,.,TGTGCCAGCAGTTTATTGGGTTGGAGCTCCTACGAGCAGTACTTC,CASSLLGWSSYEQYF
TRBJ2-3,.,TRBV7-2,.,TGTGCCAGCAGCCAGCCGACAGAAGATAGCACAGATACGCAGTATTTT,CASSQPTEDSTDTQYF
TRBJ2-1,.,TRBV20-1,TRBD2,TGCAGTGCTAGAGACATAGCGGGGGACACCTACAATGAGCAGTTCTTC,CSARDIAGDTYNEQFF
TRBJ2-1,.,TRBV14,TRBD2,TGTGCCAGCAGCCAAGGCTTTACTAGCGGGGGGAATGAGCAGTTCTTC,CASSQGFTSGGNEQFF
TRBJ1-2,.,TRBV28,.,TGTGCCAGCAGTCTCGACCGACCGCAGGCTGGCTACACCTTC,CASSLDRPQAGYTF
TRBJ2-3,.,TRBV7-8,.,TGTGCCAGCAGCTTAGCGCTTTCTACGATTTGGGTTTCTAGCACAGATACGCAGTATTTT,CASSLALSTIWVSSTDTQYF
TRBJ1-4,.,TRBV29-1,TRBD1,TGCAGCGTGGAAGAAGAGGGGGCCTATGAAAAACTGTTTTTT,CSVEEEGAYEKLFF
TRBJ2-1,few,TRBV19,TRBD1,TGTGCCAGTAGTACGGGACAGGGGGCAACTAATTACAATGAGCAGTTCTTC,CASSTGQGATNYNEQFF
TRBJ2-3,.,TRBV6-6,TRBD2,TGTGCCAGCAGTTACTCGGCAACGGGGGGGCCCCCAGATACGCAGTATTTT,CASSYSATGGPPDTQYF
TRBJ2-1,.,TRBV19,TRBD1,TGTGCCAGTAGTCGGGACAGATACAATGAGCAGTTCTTC,CASSRDRYNEQFF
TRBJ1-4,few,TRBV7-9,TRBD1,TGTGCCAGCAGCTCAGGGGGCCTCTGGGAAAAACTGTTTTTT,CASSSGGLWEKLFF
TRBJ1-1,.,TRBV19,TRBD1,TGTGCCAGTAGTACCGACAGGGGAAACACTGAAGCTTTCTTT,CASSTDRGNTEAFF
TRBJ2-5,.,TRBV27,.,TGTGCCAGCAGTCTCGGTCAGGGAGCCCTCCAAGAGACCCAGTACTTC,CASSLGQGALQETQYF
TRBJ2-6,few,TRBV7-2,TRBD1,TGTGCCAGCAGCTCCCGGGACAGGCTCTCTGGGGCCAACGTCCTGACTTTC,CASSSRDRLSGANVLTF
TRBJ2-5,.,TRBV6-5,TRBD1,TGTGCCAGCAGTTCGGACAGGGCGTTAAGAATGACCCAGTACTTC,CASSSDRALRMTQYF
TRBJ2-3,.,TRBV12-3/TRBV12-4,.,TGTGCCAGCAGTCATGAGGGGCGCACAGATACGCAGTATTTT,CASSHEGRTDTQYF
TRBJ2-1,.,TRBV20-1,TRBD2,TGCAGTGCTAGACCGACTAGCGACTCCTACAATGAGCAGTTCTTC,CSARPTSDSYNEQFF
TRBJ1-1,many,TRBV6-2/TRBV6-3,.,TGTGCCAGCAGTTACTCGGACAGTTTTGGGCCTGAAGCTTTCTTT,CASSYSDSFGPEAFF
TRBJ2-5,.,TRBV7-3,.,TGTGCCAGCAGCTTACGCTCGGGCAGGGTCCAAGAGACCCAGTACTTC,CASSLRSGRVQETQYF
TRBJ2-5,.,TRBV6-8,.,TGTGCCAGCAGTTACGAGTCTAGCAAAGAGACCCAGTACTTC,CASSYESSKETQYF
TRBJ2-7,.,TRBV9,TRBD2,TGTGCCAGCAGCGTACCGGGGGGTGAGCAGTACTTC,CASSVPGGEQYF
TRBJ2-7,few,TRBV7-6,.,TGTGCCAGCAGCGGGGCTCAGGGAACCTACGAGCAGTACTTC,CASSGAQGTYEQYF
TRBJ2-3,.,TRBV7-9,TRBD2,TGTGCCAGCTCCCCCCAGCTAGCGGGGGGTATTGGCACAGATACGCAGTATTTT,CASSPQLAGGIGTDTQYF
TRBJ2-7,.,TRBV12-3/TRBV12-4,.,TGTGCCAGCAGGTTCGGGCGCGAGCAGTACTTC,CASRFGREQYF
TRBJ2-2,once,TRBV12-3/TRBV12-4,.,TGTGCCAGCAGTGCCCCCGGGGAGCTGTTTTTT,CASSAPGELFF
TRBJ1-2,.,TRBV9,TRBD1,TGTGCCAGCAGCGGGGGACAGGGTACCGACTATGGCTACACCTTC,CASSGGQGTDYGYTF
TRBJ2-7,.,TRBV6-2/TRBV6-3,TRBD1,TGTGCCAGCAGTTACTCGATTTGGACAGGGAACTACGAGCAGTACTTC,CASSYSIWTGNYEQYF
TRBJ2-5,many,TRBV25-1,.,TGTGCCAGCAGTGAATTGGGAGGGGGGGAGACCCAGTACTTC,CASSELGGGETQYF
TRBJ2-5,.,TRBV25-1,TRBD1,TGTGCCAGCAGTGATGGGACAGGCGCGGGGACCCAGTACTTC,CASSDGTGAGTQYF
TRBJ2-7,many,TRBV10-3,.,TGTGCCATCAGCCAATCTCCGGGACACCCCTACGAGCAGTACTTC,CAISQSPGHPYEQYF
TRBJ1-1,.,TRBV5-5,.,TGTGCCAGCGCGGTACAGGGATTTAACACTGAAGCTTTCTTT,CASAVQGFNTEAFF
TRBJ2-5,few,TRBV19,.,TGTGCCAGTAGAGGGACACCCCAAGAGACCCAGTACTTC,CASRGTPQETQYF
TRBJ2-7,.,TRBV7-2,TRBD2,TGTGCCAGCAGCTCAGGGACTAGCGGGGAAAACGAGCAGTACTTC,CASSSGTSGENEQYF
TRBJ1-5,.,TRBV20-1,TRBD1,TGCAGTGCTAGTCTCGGGACAGGGTATCAGCCCCAGCATTTT,CSASLGTGYQPQHF
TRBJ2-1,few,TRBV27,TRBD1,TGTGCCAGCAGTCCCCGCGACAGGGGGTACAATGAGCAGTTCTTC,CASSPRDRGYNEQFF
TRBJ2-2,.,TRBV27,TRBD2,TGTGCCAGCAGTTTTGGCGGGGGGGCGAACGGGGAGCTGTTTTTT,CASSFGGGANGELFF
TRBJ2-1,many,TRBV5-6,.,TGTGCCAGCAGCTCTACGGGTGAGGGGTCCTACAATGAGCAGTTCTTC,CASSSTGEGSYNEQFF
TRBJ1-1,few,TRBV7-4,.,TGTGCCAGCAGATTACAGGGAGACTTCACTGAAGCTTTCTTT,CASRLQGDFTEAFF
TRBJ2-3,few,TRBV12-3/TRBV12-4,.,TGTGCCAGCAGTAAGAGCGGGTTCACAGATACGCAGTATTTT,CASSKSGFTDTQYF
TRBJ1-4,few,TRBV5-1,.,TGCGCCAGCAGCTTGGAGCTGGCTAATGAAAAACTGTTTTTT,CASSLELANEKLFF
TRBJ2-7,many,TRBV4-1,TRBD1,TGCGCCAGCAGCCAAGGCCCCAGGGGGTCCTACGAGCAGTACTTC,CASSQGPRGSYEQYF
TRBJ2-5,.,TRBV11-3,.,TGTGCCAGCAGCTTAGGACCGCCCGGGGAGACCCAGTACTTC,CASSLGPPGETQYF
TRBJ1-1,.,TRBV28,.,TGTGCCAGCAGTTTAATATTTGGGAAAACGAACACTGAAGCTTTCTTT,CASSLIFGKTNTEAFF
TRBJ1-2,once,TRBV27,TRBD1,TGTGCCAGCAGATGGGCGGGGACAGGTTCTGGCTACACCTTC,CASRWAGTGSGYTF
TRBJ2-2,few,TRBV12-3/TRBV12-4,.,TGTGCCAGCAGTTTAGTCTTCGGGGCTTCGAACACCGGGGAGCTGTTTTTT,CASSLVFGASNTGELFF
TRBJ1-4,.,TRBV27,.,TGTGCCAGCCGGACATTCGCAACTAATGAAAAACTGTTTTTT,CASRTFATNEKLFF
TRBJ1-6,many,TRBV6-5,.,TGTGCCAGCTCACTTGCGGGAGGGAGCTCCTATAATTCACCCCTCCACTTT,CASSLAGGSSYNSPLHF
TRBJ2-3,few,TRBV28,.,TGTGCCAGCAGTTTATTCCCCGACCCCGCGGCAGATACGCAGTATTTT,CASSLFPDPAADTQYF